The 15 T cell receptor beta chains below were found in one sample sequenced in a study of Ad26.COV2.S vaccination and SARS-CoV-2 variants (dated by TCRdb to the early 2020s). According to the study, the label for this sample's treatment or condition signals: roughly 20 received Ad26.COV2.S at low or high dose, single or two shots; a few received placebo; per-sample allocation not given. Repertoires of vaccine and placebo recipients were sequenced from samples collected on day 63 after the first injection. The library was built by means of the immunoSEQ multiplex PCR assay. In TCRdb, the immuneACCESS table is reduced to in-frame sequences with V and J assigned. These tables do not hold every clone; where another copy was compared, an unresolved V gene accounts for under half, and the others remain unexplained. This sample has some 390,000 clones in its table, and approximately 89% of those were observed once. Of the sample, over 1.5% falls within the top ten clones.

The sample here was peripheral blood, taken in a trial of Ad26.COV2.S vaccine versus placebo. These receptors were obtained from a person aged 18-65 years who received the Ad26.COV2.S COVID-19 vaccine or a placebo.

The chain links TRBV5-1 to TRBJ1-1; TRBD1 agrees at 8 bases. Germline CDR1 reads SGHRS; CDR2 reads YFSETQ. V trimming: 0 bases; J trimming: 3 bases; junction bases outside the gene matches: 7. The CDR3 runs to 16 residues. For the CDR3, the DNA is TGCGCCAGCAGCTTGGGGCCAGGGGGCGCGGACACTGAAGCTTTCTTT. It translates to CASSLGPGGADTEAFF.

V is TRBV24-1 and J is TRBJ2-7; perhaps TRBD2 as D (6 bases). V lost 4 bases to trimming and J lost 0 bases, with 15 bases between them. Per germline, CDR1 KGHDR and CDR2 SFDVKD. CDR3 length: 16 residues. The CDR3: CATSEIRDLLSYEQYF. The CDR3 DNA reads TGTGCCACCAGTGAAATCCGGGACTTACTCTCCTACGAGCAGTACTTC.

The V call is TRBV28, the J call TRBJ2-3, with 9 nucleotides matching TRBD2. There are 15 residues in the CDR3. Germline values: CDR1 MDHEN, CDR2 SYDVKM. The V and J ends lost 3 bases and 6 bases, in that order; junction bases with no gene match: 7. This CDR3 is CASSLAGGGMDTQYF. The CDR3 DNA reads TGTGCCAGCAGTTTGGCGGGGGGGGGAATGGATACGCAGTATTTT.

This chain connects TRBV28 to TRBJ2-4; a weak D match, TRBD1 (6 bases). Germline V CDR1 and CDR2: MDHEN, SYDVKM. Between the trimmed V and J ends, which lost 6 bases and 4 bases, there was a span of 10 bases. The CDR3 spans 13 residues. The chain's CDR3 is CASRTGTKNIQYF. CDR3 bases: TGTGCCAGCAGGACAGGTACTAAAAACATTCAGTACTTC.

The chain is built from TRBV7-3 and TRBJ2-1; 7 bases are shared with TRBD2. The germline V gene has CDR1 SGHTA and CDR2 FQGTGA. The CDR3 loop spans 15 amino acids. The ends lost 5 bases at V and 3 bases at J; junction bases unmatched: 7. This chain's CDR3 is CASSPGASGYNEQFF. The CDR3 nucleotides are TGTGCCAGCAGCCCCGGGGCTAGCGGCTACAATGAGCAGTTCTTC.

The CDR3 here is CASSQTGLAFF. The CDR3, as DNA: TGTGCCAGCAGTCAAACAGGGCTAGCTTTCTTT. V usage is TRBV6-6 and J usage is TRBJ1-1; possible D gene TRBD1, 6 bases. Germline V gives CDR1 MNHNY, CDR2 SVGAGI (reference sequence). The ends were cut back, 5 bases at V and 10 bases at J, with 11 bases in the middle. The CDR3 consists of 11 residues.

The chain has TRBV12-3 or TRBV12-4 and TRBJ2-1; TRBD1 might be the D (5 bases). The length of the CDR3 is 12 residues. The V end lost 4 bases, the J end lost 10 bases, and 11 bases lay between the germline ends. CDR3 nucleotides: TGTGCCAGCAGTTACGGACAATTAGAGCAGTTCTTC. Translating it yields CASSYGQLEQFF.

The chain links TRBV30 to TRBJ2-5; weak D call: TRBD2 (6 bases). The CDR3 has 14 residues. V lost 4 bases, J lost 7 bases, and 19 bases lay in between. The germline V gene encodes CDR1 GTSNPN and CDR2 SVGIG (reference sequence). The CDR3 reads CAWNPGEPGSTQYF. CDR3 nucleotide sequence: TGTGCCTGGAACCCGGGGGAGCCCGGATCGACCCAGTACTTC.

The chain uses TRBV6-5 and TRBJ2-7; 10 nucleotides agree with TRBD1. CDR1 is MNHEY, CDR2 SVGAGI, per germline. The CDR3 consists of 15 residues. The V gene end was trimmed by 7 bases and the J gene end by 2 bases; junction bases not matched to a gene: 8. CDR3 sequence reads: CASTRAGTGAYEQYF. For the CDR3, the DNA is TGTGCCAGCACCCGAGCGGGGACAGGGGCCTACGAGCAGTACTTC.

This chain uses TRBV4-1 with TRBJ1-6; D unclear. The CDR3 runs to 14 residues. The germline V gene has CDR1 MGHRA and CDR2 YSYEKL. V shed 1 base and J shed 5 bases, with 6 bases lying between them. CDR3 in amino acids: CASSQGRDNSPLHF. The CDR3 nucleotides are TGCGCCAGCAGCCAAGGACGGGATAATTCACCCCTCCACTTT.

The chain has TRBV2 and TRBJ2-2, with D possibly matching TRBD1 (7 bases). Germline assignment: CDR1 SNHLY and CDR2 FYNNEI. This CDR3 contains 13 residues. V was pared by 10 bases and J by 7 bases, with 16 bases between. CDR3 residues: CATKQGRSGELFF. The CDR3 DNA follows: TGTGCCACCAAACAGGGGAGGAGCGGGGAGCTGTTTTTT. Complete variable domain (other parts from reference TRBV2 and TRBJ2-2): EPEVTQTPSHQVTQMGQEVILRCVPISNHLYFYWYRQILGQKVEFLVSFYNNEISEKSEIFDDQFSVERPDGSNFTLKIRSTKLEDSAMYFCATKQGRSGELFFGEGSRLTVL.

The V gene is TRBV19, the J gene TRBJ1-3; D is uncertain. Germline CDR1 and CDR2: LNHDA and SQIVND (reference sequence). The CDR3 spans 17 residues. Trimming left V 1 base short and J 0 bases short, with 13 bases between. The CDR3 here is CASSIAQSVRSGNTIYF. CDR3 DNA sequence: TGTGCCAGTAGTATAGCACAGAGTGTCCGCTCTGGAAACACCATATATTTT. Together with reference TRBV19 and TRBJ1-3, the CDR3 gives the full variable domain: DGGITQSPKYLFRKEGQNVTLSCEQNLNHDAMYWYRQDPGQGLRLIYYSQIVNDFQKGDIAEGYSVSREKKESFPLTVTSAQKNPTAFYLCASSIAQSVRSGNTIYFGEGSWLTVV.

The genes are TRBV20-1 and TRBJ2-5; D may be TRBD1 (5 bases). Germline V gene data show CDR1 as DFQATT and CDR2 as SNEGSKA (reference sequence). Trimming stripped 5 bases from V and 5 bases from J, with 9 bases between. The CDR3 sequence is 11 residues long. CDR3 sequence: CSAAGMETQYF. The CDR3 coding sequence is TGCAGTGCTGCAGGGATGGAGACCCAGTACTTC.

This clone was observed a few times. The chain employs TRBV5-6 and TRBJ1-1; D unresolved. Trimming pared 4 bases from V and 5 bases from J, leaving 12 bases between. The V gene's germline CDR1 is SGHDT and CDR2 YYEEEE. The CDR3 has 13 residues. CDR3 amino acids: CASSPTGRTEAFF. CDR3 DNA: TGTGCCAGCAGCCCAACCGGCCGGACTGAAGCTTTCTTT.

This chain links TRBV14 with TRBJ2-5; D is undetermined. This CDR3 is 12 amino acids long. CDR1 is SGHDN and CDR2 is FVKESK in the germline V gene. Deletions cut 3 bases from V and 5 bases from J, with 7 bases between. The CDR3 sequence is CASSQGWETQYF. For the CDR3, the DNA is TGTGCCAGCAGCCAGGGGTGGGAGACCCAGTACTTC.